The rows below give T cell receptor beta chains drawn from one sample of a study of CD8+ T cells in alopecia areata. The assay was immunoSEQ multiplex PCR, and TCRdb's table has in-frame clones only and misses some. The sample carries nearly 95,000 clones, about two thirds recorded once. The source material was CD8+ T cells sorted from blood, sampled at roughly week 45, from a patient treated with tofacitinib. These receptors were collected from a human donor with alopecia areata. CDR3s include the opening cysteine and the closing phenylalanine or tryptophan. Each record gives: D gene, J gene, V gene, clone size, CDR3 DNA, CDR3 protein. D genes are given only for firm matches. Size values are once, few and many counts, or a class for expanded clones, and some rows have none.

-,TRBJ2-3,TRBV27,-,TGTGCCAGCATGGGGGGGGCACCAGATACGCAGTATTTT,CASMGGAPDTQYF
-,TRBJ1-1,TRBV4-1,few,TGCGCCAGCAGCCCCTCATCAAACATGAACACTGAAGCTTTCTTT,CASSPSSNMNTEAFF
TRBD1,TRBJ2-1,TRBV19,-,TGTGCCAGTAGTATTGGGGGACAGCCCCAGTTCTTC,CASSIGGQPQFF
TRBD1,TRBJ1-5,TRBV4-3,-,TGCGCCAGCAGCCAAGGAAGCAGGGGGCAGCCCCAGCATTTT,CASSQGSRGQPQHF
-,TRBJ1-1,TRBV7-8,few,TGTGCCAGCAGCCCGGGCAGCACTGAAGCTTTCTTT,CASSPGSTEAFF
-,TRBJ2-7,TRBV7-9,-,TGTGCCAGCAGCTTAGCACAGGGAGTTCACGAGCAGTACTTC,CASSLAQGVHEQYF
-,TRBJ2-1,TRBV7-8,-,TGTGCCAGCAGCCTGCCTCCGGGTGTCAATGAGCAGTTCTTC,CASSLPPGVNEQFF
TRBD1,TRBJ2-7,TRBV10-3,once,TGTGCCATCAGGGGACAGGGTGGCTACGAGCAGTACTTC,CAIRGQGGYEQYF
-,TRBJ2-1,TRBV7-9,-,TGTGCCAGCAGCCCTCCGGGGGACCCTCGGAATGAGCAGTTCTTC,CASSPPGDPRNEQFF
TRBD1,TRBJ1-1,TRBV7-2,-,TGTGCCAGCAGCTACGGGACAGCGAACACTGAAGCTTTCTTT,CASSYGTANTEAFF
-,TRBJ2-7,TRBV15,-,TGTGCCACCAGCGACCCGACAGTTTCCTACGAGCAGTACTTC,CATSDPTVSYEQYF
TRBD1,TRBJ2-7,TRBV16,once,TGTGCCAGCAGCCAAGGACAGGGTGGCGAGCAGTACTTC,CASSQGQGGEQYF
TRBD1,TRBJ2-2,TRBV30,-,TGTGCCTGGAGCAGGACAGGGACCGGGGAGCTGTTTTTT,CAWSRTGTGELFF
-,TRBJ2-2,TRBV9,-,TGTGCCAGCAGCCCTCATGACCCGTTCACCGGGGAGCTGTTTTTT,CASSPHDPFTGELFF
-,TRBJ2-7,TRBV30,-,TGTGCCTGGAGTGAATTACAGGGGAGGGACGAGCAGTACTTC,CAWSELQGRDEQYF
-,TRBJ1-2,TRBV29-1,few,TGCAGCGTTGAACCCGGACAGTCCCACTATGGCTACACCTTC,CSVEPGQSHYGYTF
-,TRBJ2-4,TRBV21-1,-,TGTGCCAGCAGCAAAGATTGGGGACGCGGGGATGGCATTCAGTACTTC,CASSKDWGRGDGIQYF
TRBD2,TRBJ2-1,TRBV27,few,TGTGCCAGCAGCGACTCGGGGACTAGCGTTGATGAGCAGTTCTTC,CASSDSGTSVDEQFF
-,TRBJ2-7,TRBV4-3,-,TGCGCCAGCAGCCAAGGGAGGGGTAGCTCCTACGAGCAGTACTTC,CASSQGRGSSYEQYF
TRBD1,TRBJ1-2,TRBV9,-,TGTGCCAGCAGCGTAGCCATGACAGGGTTCTATGGCTACACCTTC,CASSVAMTGFYGYTF
-,TRBJ1-1,TRBV6-5,few,TGTGCCAGCAGTTACACGCAGGTTGAAGCTTTCTTT,CASSYTQVEAFF
TRBD2,TRBJ2-3,TRBV2,-,TGTGCCAGCAGTGAAGGAGCGGGGGGCACAGATACGCAGTATTTT,CASSEGAGGTDTQYF
TRBD1,TRBJ2-7,TRBV15,-,TGTGCCACCAGTGAAGCCCCGGGACAGGCTACCTACGAGCAGTACTTC,CATSEAPGQATYEQYF
-,TRBJ1-2,TRBV5-5,-,TGTGCCAGCAGCTTGGGGGGTCAGGGCTACACCTTC,CASSLGGQGYTF
-,TRBJ2-7,TRBV25-1,-,TGTGCCAGCAGTCACCCAAATTACGAGCAGTACTTC,CASSHPNYEQYF
-,TRBJ2-6,TRBV18,-,TGTGCCAGCTCACCACCCCGACAGAAAACTTCTGGGGCCAACGTCCTGACTTTC,CASSPPRQKTSGANVLTF
-,TRBJ1-5,TRBV7-8,-,TGTGCCAGCAGCTTCAATACTAGGACTAGCAATCAGCCCCAGCATTTT,CASSFNTRTSNQPQHF
-,TRBJ2-5,TRBV28,-,TGTGCCAGCAGTCCCGGCACAGGGCTCGAGACCCAGTACTTC,CASSPGTGLETQYF
TRBD1,TRBJ1-1,TRBV10-1,-,TGCGCCAGCAGTGGCACCGGGACAGGGAACACTGAAGCTTTCTTT,CASSGTGTGNTEAFF
-,TRBJ2-7,TRBV7-9,-,TGTGCCAGCAGCTTATTTGAGAGAGTGCGGGACGCGAACTACGAGCAGTACTTC,CASSLFERVRDANYEQYF
-,TRBJ1-5,TRBV7-6,-,TGTGCCAGCAGCTTAGAGGTGTGGGGTCAGCCCCAGCATTTT,CASSLEVWGQPQHF
-,TRBJ2-7,TRBV5-8,-,TGTGCCAGCAGCTTCTTACAGGCCCGCCTGGAGAGCTACGAGCAGTACTTC,CASSFLQARLESYEQYF
-,TRBJ1-1,TRBV2,-,TGTGCCAGCAGTGAAGCGTTGAGAGGAGCTTTCTTT,CASSEALRGAFF
-,TRBJ1-2,TRBV4-3,few,TGCGCCAGCAGCCAAGATTGGGGGACGACGGGTGGCTACACCTTC,CASSQDWGTTGGYTF
TRBD1,TRBJ1-4,TRBV30,-,TGTGCCTGGGGGACAGGGGGGCTTGAAAAACTGTTTTTT,CAWGTGGLEKLFF
-,TRBJ1-5,TRBV4-3,once,TGCGCCAGCAGCCAAGATGGGGTAGGGCCGCCAGGGCCCCAGCATTTT,CASSQDGVGPPGPQHF
-,TRBJ2-7,TRBV27,-,TGTGCCAGCAGTTGGTCCCCCACCTACGAGCAGTACTTC,CASSWSPTYEQYF
-,TRBJ2-1,TRBV15,-,TGTGCCACCAGCAGAGAGAGCGGCCTCTCCTACAATGAGCAGTTCTTC,CATSRESGLSYNEQFF
TRBD1,TRBJ2-1,TRBV7-2,-,TGTGCCAGCAGCTCTTACCGGGACAGGTACAATGAGCAGTTCTTC,CASSSYRDRYNEQFF
-,TRBJ1-2,TRBV15,-,TGTGCCACCAGCAGAGATCTACCGGGACGGGTCGGAAATAGCTACACCTTC,CATSRDLPGRVGNSYTF
-,TRBJ1-1,TRBV4-1,-,TGCGCCAGCAGCCAAGATCGAGGAGACACTGAAGCTTTCTTT,CASSQDRGDTEAFF
-,TRBJ1-1,TRBV4-2,-,TGTGCCAGCAGCCAAGAGGCGGAGGCTGAAGCTTTCTTT,CASSQEAEAEAFF
-,TRBJ1-6,TRBV4-1,-,TGCGCCAGTTCCCCATGGCGGGAATCCAATTCACCCCTCCACTTT,CASSPWRESNSPLHF
TRBD1,TRBJ2-7,TRBV4-3,-,TGCGCCAGCAGCCAAGATTGGGGGACAGGGGCCTACGAGCAGTACTTC,CASSQDWGTGAYEQYF
-,TRBJ2-2,TRBV7-2,medium-sized,TGTGCCAGCAGCCAAACGGGTATCCGGAGGACCAACACCGGGGAGCTGTTTTTT,CASSQTGIRRTNTGELFF
-,TRBJ1-2,TRBV29-1,few,TGCAGCGTTGAAGATATCCTGAACTATGGCTACACCTTC,CSVEDILNYGYTF
-,TRBJ2-7,TRBV2,-,TGTGCCAGCTCGGACAGACCCACCGAGCAGTACTTC,CASSDRPTEQYF
TRBD1,TRBJ2-7,TRBV9,-,TGTGCCAGCAGCGACGGACAGGGAGTCGTCTACGAGCAGTACTTC,CASSDGQGVVYEQYF
TRBD1,TRBJ1-2,TRBV9,-,TGTGCCAGCAGCGGCCCCGGGACAGGGATGCAGGGCTACACCTTC,CASSGPGTGMQGYTF
-,TRBJ2-7,TRBV5-6,-,TGTGCCAGCAGCTTGACAGGAAACTACGAGCAGTACTTC,CASSLTGNYEQYF
-,TRBJ1-1,TRBV6-5,-,TGTGCCAGCGGCACGGGGAACACTGAAGCTTTCTTT,CASGTGNTEAFF
-,TRBJ1-1,TRBV9,-,TGTGCCAGCAGCGTAGAACAGAAAATTGAAGCTTTCTTT,CASSVEQKIEAFF
-,TRBJ1-5,TRBV19,-,TGTGCCAGTAGTGCGTTTACAGCTAGCAATCAGCCCCAGCATTTT,CASSAFTASNQPQHF
TRBD1,TRBJ2-7,TRBV5-6,-,TGTGCCAGCAGCACCCCGGGACAGCGCTACGAGCAGTACTTC,CASSTPGQRYEQYF
-,TRBJ2-5,TRBV4-3,few,TGCGCCAGCAGCCAATTTTCGGGAAGGGGAGAGACCCAGTACTTC,CASSQFSGRGETQYF
TRBD1,TRBJ1-2,TRBV29-1,-,TGCAGCGTTGTTGGGTCGGGTCAGGGGGGCTATGGCTACACCTTC,CSVVGSGQGGYGYTF
-,TRBJ2-5,TRBV30,-,TGTGCCTGCGGGAGGTTTGGCGGGGGCAAAGGGGAGACCCAGTACTTC,CACGRFGGGKGETQYF